This T cell receptor (beta chain) originates from a study of T cell responses to AZD1222 COVID-19 vaccine. Libraries were prepared by immunoSEQ multiplex PCR; TCRdb keeps only in-frame clonotypes and omits some of them. The sample consists of about 92,000 clones, approximately 91% of them appearing once. Whole-study results and caveats: Epitopes outside B.1.351 and B.1.1.7 mutated regions reportedly drew nearly half of spike TCRs. Donors were largely white British and mainly female; clonal diversity was possibly underestimated. Elevations in Spike-specific TCR breadth and depth followed administration of two AZD1222 doses. The peak T cell response came first, and repertoires were sampled only after it.

Trimming took 3 bases from V and 7 from J, leaving 21 bases between them. Germline-derived CDR1 and CDR2 are LNHDA and SQIVND (reference sequence). The CDR3 extends over 16 amino acids. For this clone: Its antigen is currently unknown.

The chain is built from TRBV19 and TRBJ1-2; D gene unclear. This receptor was identified in an adult in good health. The source was peripheral blood, collected on day 0 of AZD1222 vaccination. The CDR3 spells CASSIPLIPNPGGYTF. In DNA, the CDR3 is TGTGCCAGTAGTATCCCATTGATCCCAAACCCTGGTGGCTACACCTTC.